One T cell receptor (beta chain) is described in this entry. The CDR3 has 14 residues. Trimming cost V 1 base and J 9 bases, with 10 bases left between them. Looked up from germline, CDR1 is SGHVS and CDR2 is FNYEAQ. A single record per CDR3 protein comes from TCRdb applying MiXCR to the 5' RACE reads. Among fewer than 650,000 distinct CDR3 sequences, roughly 21% were seen once, and the ten largest hold roughly 8.1%. These data are taken from a study of T-cell memory formation after mild COVID-19. Sample: PBMCs or a T cell subset sorted from them (not recorded which). The chain has TRBV7-6 and TRBJ1-6, with D possibly being TRBD1 (6 bases). This TCR was sampled from an adult woman who had mild COVID-19 (a few samples of this study predate the infection). Cell type and time point are not known. The DNA of the CDR3 is TGTGCCAGCAGCTTAGGACAGGCCGTTTCACCCCTCCACTTT. It encodes CASSLGQAVSPLHF.